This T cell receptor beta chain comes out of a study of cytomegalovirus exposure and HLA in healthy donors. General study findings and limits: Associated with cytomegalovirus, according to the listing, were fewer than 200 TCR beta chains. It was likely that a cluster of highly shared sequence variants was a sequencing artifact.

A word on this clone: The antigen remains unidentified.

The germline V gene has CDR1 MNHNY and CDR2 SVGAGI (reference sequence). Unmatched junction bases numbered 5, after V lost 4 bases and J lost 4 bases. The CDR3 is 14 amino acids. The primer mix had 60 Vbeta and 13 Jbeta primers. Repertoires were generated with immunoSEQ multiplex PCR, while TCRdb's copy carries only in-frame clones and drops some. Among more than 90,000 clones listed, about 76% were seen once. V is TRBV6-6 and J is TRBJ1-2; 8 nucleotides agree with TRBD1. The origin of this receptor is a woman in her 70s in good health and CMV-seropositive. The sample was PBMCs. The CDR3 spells CASSSQGDLYGYTF. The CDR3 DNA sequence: TGTGCCAGCAGTTCACAGGGGGATCTCTATGGCTACACCTTC.